What follows are 24 T cell receptor beta chains derived from one specimen sequenced in a study of blood T cell repertoires in COVID-19. The method was immunoSEQ multiplex PCR; TCRdb's version includes in-frame clones alone and lacks a portion of them. The repertoire includes about 350,000 clones, approximately 89% of them detected once, and approximately 4.1% sits in the top ten. Source material: peripheral blood. The source of these receptors is a woman aged 60-70 years with COVID-19, enrolled during active disease.

This rearrangement joins TRBV5-1 to TRBJ2-4, with D uncertain. CDR3 length: 15 residues. V was cut by 2 bases and J by 5 bases, with 14 bases left in between. Germline V CDR1 and CDR2: SGHRS, YFSETQ. The CDR3 bases are TGCGCCAGCAGCTTAGGAGACTTTGCGCAAAACATTCAGTACTTC. This encodes CASSLGDFAQNIQYF.

The rearrangement links TRBV28 to TRBJ1-2, with 9 bases fitting TRBD1. This CDR3 has 13 residues. The junction had 4 bases not matched to a gene; V was cut back by 4 bases and J by 7 bases. The germline gives CDR1 MDHEN, CDR2 SYDVKM. CDR3 amino acids: CASSSQGASGYTF. For the CDR3, the DNA is TGTGCCAGCAGTTCACAGGGGGCCTCTGGCTACACCTTC.

The gene calls are TRBV18 and TRBJ2-7; 7 bases line up with TRBD1. The CDR3 covers 14 residues. Germline V gene data show CDR1 as KGHSH and CDR2 as LQKENI. Trimming removed 3 bases from V and 3 bases from J; junction bases left unmatched: 5. The DNA for the CDR3 is TGTGCCAGCTCACCCGACCGGGACAGCTACGAGCAGTACTTC. Translated, it gives CASSPDRDSYEQYF.

V is TRBV6-5 and J is TRBJ1-6; D uncertain. Between the trimmed V and J ends, which lost 6 bases and 10 bases, there was a span of 16 bases. CDR1 and CDR2 from the germline V gene are MNHEY and SVGAGI. This CDR3 comprises 14 residues. Here the CDR3 DNA reads TGTGCCAGCAGGCACTTTCTAGAGGGATCACCCCTCCACTTT. This translates into CASRHFLEGSPLHF.

The rearrangement joins TRBV19 to TRBJ1-5, with 8 bases that match TRBD1. There are 15 residues in the CDR3. The ends lost 6 bases at V and 1 base at J; junction bases unmatched: 5. Germline assignment: CDR1 LNHDA and CDR2 SQIVND (reference sequence). This CDR3 reads CASRTGEGSNQPQHF. CDR3 bases: TGTGCCAGTAGGACAGGGGAGGGGAGCAATCAGCCCCAGCATTTT.

The chain couples TRBV3-1 (or the pseudogene TRBV3-2) to TRBJ1-3; no reliable D call. Deletions cut 1 base from V and 0 bases from J, with 10 bases between. Germline CDR1 LGHDT, CDR2 YNNKEL (reference sequence). The CDR3 totals 16 residues. Here the CDR3 reads CASSQGGLNSGNTIYF. For the CDR3, the DNA is TGTGCCAGCAGCCAAGGAGGGCTGAACTCTGGAAACACCATATATTTT.

This clone was counted a few times. The chain employs TRBV27 and TRBJ2-7; D remains ambiguous. This CDR3 is 16 amino acids long. V was trimmed by 4 bases and J by 2 bases, leaving 18 bases between them. Per the germline V gene, CDR1 is MNHEY and CDR2 is SMNVEV (reference sequence). The CDR3 region is CASSSRSTLTPYEQYF. CDR3 sequence (DNA): TGTGCCAGCAGTTCACGCTCTACCCTCACTCCCTACGAGCAGTACTTC.

The chain uses TRBV4-1 and TRBJ1-6; maybe TRBD1 (5 bases). The CDR3 covers 14 residues. Per the germline V gene, CDR1 is MGHRA and CDR2 is YSYEKL. Trimming cost V 5 bases and J 11 bases, with 16 bases left between them. CDR3 nucleotide sequence: TGCGCCAGCAGCTTCGCATCAGGGAAAGCACCCCTCCACTTT. Amino acids: CASSFASGKAPLHF.

This chain joins TRBV19 and TRBJ2-2; D is unresolved. Germline values: CDR1 LNHDA, CDR2 SQIVND (reference sequence). CDR3 length equals 16 residues. Trimming left V 5 bases short and J 0 bases short, with 13 bases between. In DNA form, the CDR3 reads TGTGCCAGTAGTCGGTGGGCAGGCGCGAACACCGGGGAGCTGTTTTTT. Protein product: CASSRWAGANTGELFF. The full variable domain, rest sourced from reference TRBV19 and TRBJ2-2, is DGGITQSPKYLFRKEGQNVTLSCEQNLNHDAMYWYRQDPGQGLRLIYYSQIVNDFQKGDIAEGYSVSREKKESFPLTVTSAQKNPTAFYLCASSRWAGANTGELFFGEGSRLTVL.

CDR3 region: CASSQQGNYGYTF. The CDR3 bases are TGCGCCAGCAGCCAACAGGGGAACTATGGCTACACCTTC. This chain connects TRBV4-1 to TRBJ1-2; possibly TRBD1 for D (6 bases). V lost 2 bases to trimming and J lost 2 bases, with 6 bases between them. There are 13 residues in the CDR3. Germline values: CDR1 MGHRA, CDR2 YSYEKL.

The J gene is TRBJ2-6, the V gene TRBV7-9, with 9 bases identical to TRBD1. After removal of 5 bases from V and 0 bases from J, the junction contained 8 bases not matched to a gene. This CDR3 comprises 18 residues. Looked up from germline, CDR1 is SEHNR and CDR2 is FQNEAQ (reference sequence). The CDR3 DNA reads TGTGCCAGCAGCGGTCGGACAGGGGCGAGCTCTGGGGCCAACGTCCTGACTTTC. Amino acid sequence: CASSGRTGASSGANVLTF.

This rearrangement joins TRBV28 to TRBJ1-1, with no clear D. In germline, CDR1 is MDHEN, CDR2 SYDVKM. There are 14 residues in the CDR3. V was shortened by 7 bases and J by 4 bases, with 16 bases between the two germline ends. DNA for the CDR3: TGTGCCAGCACTGTACGCCATCGAGGCACTGAAGCTTTCTTT. It yields the protein CASTVRHRGTEAFF.

V and J are TRBV12-5 and TRBJ2-1; TRBD2 aligns across 7 bases. The CDR3 loop spans 14 amino acids. Germline CDR1 is LGHNT and CDR2 is FRNRAP. With V trimmed by 2 bases and J by 6 bases, 4 bases remained unmatched. Written as DNA, the CDR3 is TGTGCTAGTGGTTTGAGCGGCGGGGGCAATGAGCAGTTCTTC. As protein: CASGLSGGGNEQFF. Looking up the rest from reference TRBV12-5 and TRBJ2-1 gives the full variable domain: DARVTQTPRHKVTEMGQEVTMRCQPILGHNTVFWYRQTMMQGLELLAYFRNRAPLDDSGMPKDRFSAEMPDATLATLKIQPSEPRDSAVYFCASGLSGGGNEQFFGPGTRLTVL.

In its sample, this clone was seen once. The chain recombines TRBV6-5 with TRBJ2-7; possibly TRBD2 for D (5 bases). The CDR3 spans 15 residues. Per the germline V gene, CDR1 is MNHEY and CDR2 is SVGAGI. V was pared by 4 bases and J by 5 bases, with 18 bases between. The CDR3 coding sequence is TGTGCCAGCAGTTCCTACAGTTCGGGGAGAAACGAGCAGTACTTC. Protein sequence: CASSSYSSGRNEQYF.

V is TRBV28 and J is TRBJ2-7; TRBD2 matches 13 bases. The CDR3 contains 15 residues. CDR1 is MDHEN, CDR2 SYDVKM, per germline. V lost 7 bases to trimming and J lost 2 bases; unmatched junction nucleotides: 5. CDR3 protein: CASTATSGGTYEQYF. In nucleotides, the CDR3 is TGTGCCAGCACAGCGACTAGCGGGGGGACCTACGAGCAGTACTTC.

CDR3 nucleotides: TGTGCCAGCAGTGAGATGTGGACAGTGAGCACAGATACGCAGTATTTT. It specifies CASSEMWTVSTDTQYF. The chain joins TRBV6-1 to TRBJ2-3, with a possible D match to TRBD1 (6 bases). The V and J ends lost 3 bases and 0 bases respectively, with 13 bases between them. This CDR3 spans 16 amino acids. The germline CDR1 and CDR2 sequences are MNHNS and SASEGT.

As for this clone: Other DNA sequences in this specimen translate into the identical CDR3. The J gene is TRBJ2-2, the V gene TRBV7-6, with D possibly TRBD2 on 6 matching bases. Trimming shortened V by 3 bases and J by 1 base, and 12 bases separated the two germline ends. In germline, CDR1 is SGHVS, CDR2 FNYEAQ. The CDR3 is 16 residues long. The CDR3 is CASSLGSSGNTGELFF. The DNA of the CDR3 is TGTGCCAGCAGCTTGGGAAGTAGCGGGAACACCGGGGAGCTGTTTTTT.

The chain has TRBV5-1 and TRBJ1-1; no reliable D call. The CDR3 contains 14 residues. CDR1 is SGHRS, CDR2 YFSETQ, per germline. V was cut by 4 bases and J by 4 bases, with 14 bases left in between. The CDR3 nucleotides read TGCGCCAGCAGCCCGTTTCTGAGCGGCACTGAAGCTTTCTTT. It codes for CASSPFLSGTEAFF.

V and J are TRBV3-1 (or the pseudogene TRBV3-2) and TRBJ2-7; perhaps TRBD1 as D (6 bases). The CDR3 is 13 residues long. Per the germline V gene, CDR1 is LGHDT and CDR2 is YNNKEL (reference sequence). V was pared by 4 bases and J by 6 bases, with 13 bases between. The CDR3 loop is CASSRSGAGEQYF. The CDR3 nucleotides read TGTGCCAGCAGCCGTTCAGGGGCCGGCGAGCAGTACTTC.

The chain employs TRBV3-1 (or the pseudogene TRBV3-2) and TRBJ2-5, with 7 bases that match TRBD2. CDR1 and CDR2 from the germline V gene are LGHDT and YNNKEL (reference sequence). Unmatched junction bases numbered 8, after V lost 0 bases and J lost 7 bases. This CDR3 has 15 residues. The CDR3 loop is CASSQEDGWGGTQYF. CDR3 sequence (DNA): TGTGCCAGCAGCCAAGAGGACGGGTGGGGGGGGACCCAGTACTTC.

The rearrangement joins TRBV18 to TRBJ1-2; 8 nucleotides match TRBD1. With V trimmed by 1 base and J by 3 bases, 10 bases remained unmatched. Germline V lookup: CDR1 KGHSH, CDR2 LQKENI. The CDR3 length is 17 residues. CDR3 loop: CASSPRTLKQGDYGYTF. For the CDR3, the DNA is TGTGCCAGCTCACCACGAACGCTTAAACAGGGGGACTATGGCTACACCTTC.

This clone was recorded a few times. The rearrangement uses TRBV10-3 and TRBJ2-7; tentative D call: TRBD1 (5 bases). The CDR3 has 14 amino acids. Germline loops: CDR1 ENHRY, CDR2 SYGVKD. Trimming took 7 bases from V and 5 from J, leaving 18 bases between them. CDR3 in DNA: TGTGCCATCATGAATGTTAAGGGGCGCAACGAGCAGTACTTC. This codes for CAIMNVKGRNEQYF.

The chain uses TRBV7-2 and TRBJ1-4, with a tentative D call TRBD1 (5 bases). The CDR3 extends over 16 amino acids. V shed 0 bases and J shed 1 base, with 9 bases lying between them. Germline CDR1 is SGHTA and CDR2 is FQGNSA. CDR3 residues: CASSLAGGLTNEKLFF. For the CDR3, the DNA is TGTGCCAGCAGCTTAGCGGGGGGGTTAACTAATGAAAAACTGTTTTTT.

The CDR3 DNA sequence: TGCGCCAGCAGCCCGAGGGGGACAGGGACAAATTCACCCCTCCACTTT. The encoded protein is CASSPRGTGTNSPLHF. This chain links TRBV5-1 with TRBJ1-6; 9 positions match TRBD1. Unmatched junction bases numbered 9, after V lost 4 bases and J lost 7 bases. The CDR3 sequence is 16 residues long. From germline, CDR1 is SGHRS and CDR2 YFSETQ.